The 29 T cell receptor beta chains given below trace back to one sample, sequenced in a study of blood T cell repertoires in COVID-19. Clones were read by immunoSEQ multiplex PCR, and TCRdb kept only the in-frame ones, dropping some. The sample records about 260,000 clones, around four fifths being singletons. The source material was peripheral blood. These TCRs come from a man in his fifties or sixties with acute or convalescent COVID-19.

V gene TRBV4-1 combines with J gene TRBJ2-7; perhaps TRBD1 as D (5 bases). The germline V gene has CDR1 MGHRA and CDR2 YSYEKL. The ends were cut back, 0 bases at V and 6 bases at J, with 12 bases in the middle. The CDR3 is made up of 14 amino acids. This CDR3 is CASSQDQGRGEQYF. The CDR3 region has the DNA TGCGCCAGCAGCCAAGATCAGGGTAGAGGCGAGCAGTACTTC.

As concerns this clone: Other DNA sequences within the sample encode an identical CDR3. The chain uses TRBV18 and TRBJ1-1; possibly TRBD1 for D (5 bases). CDR1 and CDR2 (germline): KGHSH, LQKENI. The CDR3 contains 13 residues. The V end lost 6 bases, the J end lost 1 base, and 9 bases lay between the germline ends. CDR3 residues: CASSPTGNTEAFF. CDR3 DNA sequence: TGTGCCAGCTCTCCCACAGGGAACACTGAAGCTTTCTTT.

The chain is built from TRBV6-5 and TRBJ1-1, with D possibly TRBD1 on 5 matching bases. The length of the CDR3 is 16 residues. Trimming took off 0 bases at V and 3 bases at J, with 14 bases between the two ends. Germline values: CDR1 MNHEY, CDR2 SVGAGI. The CDR3 coding sequence is TGTGCCAGCAGTTACTCGTTGGGGCGAGTTGACACTGAAGCTTTCTTT. Protein sequence: CASSYSLGRVDTEAFF.

This sequence joins TRBV10-3 and TRBJ2-7; D possibly corresponds to TRBD1 (5 bases). V was clipped by 3 bases and J by 6 bases, with 9 bases between them. This CDR3 has 12 residues. The V gene's germline CDR1 is ENHRY and CDR2 SYGVKD. The DNA for the CDR3 is TGTGCCATCAGTGAAAGGGGCATCGAGCAGTACTTC. This encodes CAISERGIEQYF.

In nucleotides, the CDR3 is TGTGCCAGCAGCCTCAGGGGGACCGAGCGGGAGGGCTCCTACAATGAGCAGTTCTTC. This gives the protein CASSLRGTEREGSYNEQFF. The chain combines TRBV6-8 with TRBJ2-1, with 10 bases that match TRBD2. This CDR3 contains 19 residues. Germline V CDR1 and CDR2: MNHGY, SAAAGT. V lost 6 bases, J lost 0 bases, and 14 bases stayed unmatched.

The V call is TRBV30, the J call TRBJ1-5; 10 positions agree with TRBD1. The germline V gene has CDR1 GTSNPN and CDR2 SVGIG (reference sequence). V was clipped by 4 bases and J by 4 bases; unmatched bases: 4. The CDR3 is 14 residues long. CDR3 DNA sequence: TGTGCCTGGACCAGGACAGGGGGGAATCAGCCCCAGCATTTT. It is translated as CAWTRTGGNQPQHF.

In its sample, this clone was seen a few times. V and J are TRBV27 and TRBJ1-4, with D hard to call. The CDR3 spans 13 residues. V was pared by 5 bases and J by 13 bases, with 17 bases between. The germline gives CDR1 MNHEY, CDR2 SMNVEV (reference sequence). CDR3 nucleotide sequence: TGTGCCAGCAGTAAAGTCTCGAGCCCAGGACTGTTTTTT. This translates into CASSKVSSPGLFF.

This chain uses TRBV20-1 with TRBJ1-1, with D tentatively TRBD1 (5 bases). The length of the CDR3 is 10 residues. Trimming stripped 8 bases from V and 5 bases from J, with 9 bases between. Germline CDR1 DFQATT, CDR2 SNEGSKA (reference sequence). CDR3 amino acids: CSPGGTEAFF. The CDR3 coding sequence is TGCAGTCCTGGGGGGACTGAAGCTTTCTTT.

The V call is TRBV6-6, the J call TRBJ2-7, with a tentative D call TRBD2 (6 bases). The germline V gene has CDR1 MNHNY and CDR2 SVGAGI (reference sequence). Trimming took 2 bases from V and 3 from J, leaving 14 bases between them. This CDR3 has 15 amino acids. The CDR3 here is CASSYKIRGGYEQYF. CDR3 sequence (DNA): TGTGCCAGCAGTTACAAGATAAGGGGAGGCTACGAGCAGTACTTC.

A note on this clone: Other DNA sequences in this sample translate to the same CDR3. This chain uses TRBV6-5 with TRBJ1-2; 9 bases agree with TRBD1. The CDR3 runs 15 residues. V was clipped by 0 bases and J by 5 bases; unmatched bases: 4. From germline, CDR1 is MNHEY and CDR2 SVGAGI. The CDR3 is CASSYSRTGVYGYTF. In DNA, the CDR3 is TGTGCCAGCAGTTACTCGAGGACAGGGGTATATGGCTACACCTTC.

The rearrangement uses TRBV28 and TRBJ1-1; TRBD1 might be the D (6 bases). CDR3 length equals 11 residues. V was clipped by 7 bases and J by 8 bases, with 11 bases between them. CDR1 and CDR2 (germline): MDHEN, SYDVKM. CDR3 amino acids: CASTQGREAFF. CDR3 sequence (DNA): TGTGCCAGCACCCAGGGGCGGGAAGCTTTCTTT.

This sequence joins TRBV27 and TRBJ2-2, with TRBD1 matching 8 bases. The CDR3 consists of 17 residues. The germline CDR1 and CDR2 sequences are MNHEY and SMNVEV (reference sequence). Trimming cost V 5 bases and J 6 bases; bases outside gene matches: 14. The CDR3 is CASSTPDRGALPGELFF. The CDR3 coding sequence is TGTGCCAGCAGTACGCCTGACAGGGGTGCGCTTCCCGGGGAGCTGTTTTTT.

V gene TRBV3-1 (or the pseudogene TRBV3-2) combines with J gene TRBJ1-2, with TRBD1 matching over 7 bases. The CDR3 is made up of 13 amino acids. V lost 7 bases, J lost 5 bases, and 7 bases stayed unmatched. Germline V CDR1 and CDR2: LGHDT, YNNKEL (reference sequence). CDR3 nucleotides: TGTGCCAGCAACCCCGGGACAGCGTATGGCTACACCTTC. Its translation: CASNPGTAYGYTF.

The CDR3 loop is CASSQDPGRVNEQFF. Here the CDR3 DNA reads TGCGCCAGCAGCCAAGATCCGGGGAGGGTCAATGAGCAGTTCTTC. V is TRBV4-1 and J is TRBJ2-1, with TRBD2 matching over 7 bases. Trimming took 0 bases from V and 6 from J; bases not matched to a gene: 5. CDR3 length equals 15 residues. The germline gives CDR1 MGHRA, CDR2 YSYEKL.

The chain carries TRBV19 and TRBJ1-6; no firm D call. V was shortened by 3 bases and J by 0 bases, with 6 bases between the two germline ends. Germline CDR1 is LNHDA and CDR2 is SQIVND (reference sequence). This CDR3 region has 15 residues. The DNA of the CDR3 is TGTGCCAGTAGTATCCCCGGCTCCTATAATTCACCCCTCCACTTT. It translates to CASSIPGSYNSPLHF.

The chain recombines TRBV11-2 with TRBJ2-7, with 10 bases aligning to TRBD2. The CDR3 contains 15 residues. Germline V gives CDR1 SGHAT, CDR2 FQNNGV. The V and J ends lost 3 bases and 4 bases, in that order; junction bases with no gene match: 6. The CDR3 bases are TGTGCCAGCAGCTTGCTGGTTAGCGGGAGGTACGAGCAGTACTTC. Protein product: CASSLLVSGRYEQYF.

J is TRBJ1-3 and V is TRBV7-9; weak D call: TRBD1 (6 bases). This CDR3 contains 14 residues. The germline V and J ends were trimmed by 5 bases and 2 bases, with 10 bases remaining between them. CDR1 is SEHNR, CDR2 FQNEAQ, per germline (reference sequence). In DNA form, the CDR3 reads TGTGCCAGCAGCCCCGCAGGGGCTGGAAACACCATATATTTT. It specifies CASSPAGAGNTIYF.

The chain carries TRBV5-4 and TRBJ2-7; D is perhaps TRBD1 (8 bases). This CDR3 comprises 15 residues. CDR1 is SGHNT, CDR2 YYREEE, per germline (reference sequence). V lost 4 bases, J lost 3 bases, and 17 bases lay in between. The CDR3 bases are TGTGCCAGCAGCCCAGGGGGCCGGGGGGTCTACGAGCAGTACTTC. It encodes CASSPGGRGVYEQYF.

The gene calls are TRBV28 and TRBJ1-2, with 9 bases lining up with TRBD1. The J segment lost 4 bases and the V segment lost 4 bases, leaving 10 bases of the junction unmatched. Germline V gene lookup returns CDR1 MDHEN and CDR2 SYDVKM. This CDR3 has 16 amino acids. CDR3 DNA: TGTGCCAGCAGTTCGGGACAGGGCATTCCTTCCTATGGCTACACCTTC. Its protein is CASSSGQGIPSYGYTF.

The table lists this clone with a few counts. This CDR3 reads CASTPGAGGGETQYF. The CDR3 nucleotides read TGCGCCAGCACCCCAGGAGCGGGAGGGGGAGAGACCCAGTACTTC. This sequence joins TRBV5-1 and TRBJ2-5, with 10 bases fitting TRBD2. The junction had 9 bases not matched to a gene; V was cut back by 6 bases and J by 4 bases. The CDR3 sequence is 15 residues long. Germline lookup yields CDR1 SGHRS and CDR2 YFSETQ.

The chain uses TRBV27 and TRBJ2-2; D gene ambiguous. The CDR3 runs 16 residues. Germline V gene lookup returns CDR1 MNHEY and CDR2 SMNVEV (reference sequence). V was clipped by 4 bases and J by 0 bases, with 12 bases between them. CDR3 in DNA: TGTGCCAGCAGTTCACACGGGTCCACGAACACCGGGGAGCTGTTTTTT. It specifies CASSSHGSTNTGELFF.

The chain is built from TRBV5-1 and TRBJ2-2, with 11 bases identical to TRBD2. The CDR3 runs to 16 residues. Trimming cost V 3 bases and J 5 bases; bases outside gene matches: 6. CDR1 is SGHRS, CDR2 YFSETQ, per germline. This chain's CDR3 is CASSYLLAGETGELFF. The CDR3 bases are TGCGCCAGCAGCTATCTACTAGCGGGGGAAACCGGGGAGCTGTTTTTT.

The chain is built from TRBV3-1 (or the pseudogene TRBV3-2) and TRBJ1-2, with 7 bases lining up with TRBD1. CDR3 length: 14 amino acids. Trimming cost V 4 bases and J 2 bases; bases outside gene matches: 4. Germline V lookup: CDR1 LGHDT, CDR2 YNNKEL (reference sequence). CDR3 nucleotides: TGTGCCAGCAGCCGCTGGGACAGCAACTATGGCTACACCTTC. It translates to CASSRWDSNYGYTF.

The J gene is TRBJ2-7, the V gene TRBV7-3, with D maybe TRBD1 (6 bases). CDR3 length: 13 amino acids. Germline values: CDR1 SGHTA, CDR2 FQGTGA. V was clipped by 5 bases and J by 10 bases, with 18 bases between them. CDR3 nucleotides: TGTGCCAGCAGCAAAGACAGGTTGGAATCCCAGTACTTC. Encoded protein: CASSKDRLESQYF.

The V call is TRBV19, the J call TRBJ2-2; TRBD1 matches at 8 bases. The V and J ends lost 6 bases and 4 bases, in that order; junction bases with no gene match: 7. The CDR3 loop spans 15 amino acids. CDR1 is LNHDA and CDR2 is SQIVND in the germline V gene (reference sequence). The CDR3 DNA reads TGTGCCAGTAGAGGGGGAACAGGGGGCACCGGGGAGCTGTTTTTT. Amino acid sequence: CASRGGTGGTGELFF. The full variable domain, with the rest looked up from reference TRBV19 and TRBJ2-2, is DGGITQSPKYLFRKEGQNVTLSCEQNLNHDAMYWYRQDPGQGLRLIYYSQIVNDFQKGDIAEGYSVSREKKESFPLTVTSAQKNPTAFYLCASRGGTGGTGELFFGEGSRLTVL.

The V gene is TRBV3-1 (or the pseudogene TRBV3-2), the J gene TRBJ2-7; TRBD2 is a possible D gene (5 bases). CDR1 is LGHDT, CDR2 YNNKEL, per germline (reference sequence). CDR3 length: 15 amino acids. The V gene lost 5 bases and the J gene lost 2 bases, with 16 bases spanning the gap. As DNA, the CDR3 is TGTGCCAGCAGCTCCGCGGGCTTTGGGCCCTACGAGCAGTACTTC. Its protein product is CASSSAGFGPYEQYF.

CDR3 bases: TGTGCCAGCAGACCCGGGACAGGGGAATCACCCCTCCACTTT. This codes for CASRPGTGESPLHF. The chain employs TRBV3-1 (or the pseudogene TRBV3-2) and TRBJ1-6; 10 bases fit TRBD1. The CDR3 runs 14 residues. With V trimmed by 6 bases and J by 10 bases, 6 bases remained unmatched. Germline V CDR1 and CDR2: LGHDT, YNNKEL (reference sequence).

This chain links TRBV9 with TRBJ1-2, with 9 bases fitting TRBD1. The CDR3 contains 14 residues. Trimming took 5 bases from V and 14 from J; bases not matched to a gene: 16. The germline gives CDR1 SGDLS, CDR2 YYNGEE. The CDR3: CASSETGGAPGGTF. CDR3 bases: TGTGCCAGCAGTGAAACAGGGGGCGCACCCGGTGGGACCTTC.

The J gene is TRBJ2-7, the V gene TRBV10-3, with a possible D match to TRBD2 (6 bases). The CDR3 runs 14 residues. The germline V gene has CDR1 ENHRY and CDR2 SYGVKD. Trimming cost V 4 bases and J 4 bases, with 14 bases left between them. This chain's CDR3 is CAISGTGALYEQYF. CDR3 DNA: TGTGCCATCAGTGGAACGGGAGCTCTATACGAGCAGTACTTC.